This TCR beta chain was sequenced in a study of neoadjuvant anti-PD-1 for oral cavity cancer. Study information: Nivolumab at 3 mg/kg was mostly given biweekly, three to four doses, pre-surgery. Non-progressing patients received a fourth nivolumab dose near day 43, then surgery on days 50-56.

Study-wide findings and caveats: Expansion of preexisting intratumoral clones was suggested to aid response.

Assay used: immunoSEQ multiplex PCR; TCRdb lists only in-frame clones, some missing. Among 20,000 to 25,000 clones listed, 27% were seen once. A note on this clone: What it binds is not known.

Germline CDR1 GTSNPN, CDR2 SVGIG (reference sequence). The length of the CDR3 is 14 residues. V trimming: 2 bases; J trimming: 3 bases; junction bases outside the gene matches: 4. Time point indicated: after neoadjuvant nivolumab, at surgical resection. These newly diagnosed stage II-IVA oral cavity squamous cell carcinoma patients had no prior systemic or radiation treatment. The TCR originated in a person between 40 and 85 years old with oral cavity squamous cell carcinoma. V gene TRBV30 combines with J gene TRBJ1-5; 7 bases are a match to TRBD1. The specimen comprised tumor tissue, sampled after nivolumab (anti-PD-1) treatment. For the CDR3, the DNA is TGTGCCTGGAGTATCGGGACAGCCAATCAGCCCCAGCATTTT. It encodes CAWSIGTANQPQHF.